One and the same sample provided the 27 T cell receptor beta chains below, sequenced in a study of T cells in Graves' hyperthyroidism and ophthalmopathy. TCR beta CDR3 sequences were amplified from RNA transcripts. RT-PCR in the first round (using the HTBI primer set) targeted the TCR CDR3. TCRdb reprocessed the multiplex PCR reads via MiXCR and lists one record per CDR3 protein. The table records hundreds of thousands of distinct CDR3 sequences, around 16% of them present only once. Material: blood. The receptors originated from a woman aged 18-29 years with Graves' hyperthyroidism.

At least ten counts were recorded for this clonotype. The J gene is TRBJ2-5, the V gene TRBV7-6; D is ambiguous. The CDR3 length is 16 residues. The germline V and J ends were trimmed by 4 bases and 6 bases, with 21 bases remaining between them. Germline values: CDR1 SGHVS, CDR2 FNYEAQ. The CDR3 region is CASSWTLSLSEKTQYF. As DNA, the CDR3 is TGTGCCAGCAGCTGGACCCTCAGTTTGAGCGAAAAGACCCAGTACTTC.

This clonotype was counted ten times or more. The J gene is TRBJ2-1, the V gene TRBV5-1, with D unresolved. This CDR3 comprises 14 residues. Germline CDR1 is SGHRS and CDR2 is YFSETQ. V lost 4 bases, J lost 10 bases, and 18 bases lay in between. CDR3 DNA sequence: TGCGCCAGCAGCAACGATATAAAAGTCTTGGAGCAGTTCTTC. This gives the protein CASSNDIKVLEQFF.

This clonotype was detected ten times or more. The gene calls are TRBV7-9 and TRBJ2-2, with D possibly being TRBD1 (6 bases). The germline V gene encodes CDR1 SEHNR and CDR2 FQNEAQ (reference sequence). V was shortened by 4 bases and J by 6 bases, with 18 bases between the two germline ends. The CDR3 runs 16 residues. CDR3 protein: CASSSPPQGLAGELFF. The CDR3 DNA sequence: TGTGCCAGCAGCTCGCCTCCGCAGGGGCTGGCCGGGGAGCTGTTTTTT. The full variable domain, with the rest looked up from reference TRBV7-9 and TRBJ2-2, is DTGVSQNPRHKITKRGQNVTFRCDPISEHNRLYWYRQTLGQGPEFLTYFQNEAQLEKSRLLSDRFSAERPKGSFSTLEIQRTEQGDSAMYLCASSSPPQGLAGELFFGEGSRLTVL.

This clonotype was found many times. J is TRBJ1-1 and V is TRBV6-1; D is perhaps TRBD1 (5 bases). V lost 7 bases to trimming and J lost 1 base, with 16 bases between them. Germline V gene sequence: CDR1 MNHNS, CDR2 SASEGT. The CDR3 loop spans 15 amino acids. In DNA form, the CDR3 reads TGTGCCAGCATCCCCGGTCAGGGTCGGAACACTGAAGCTTTCTTT. This codes for CASIPGQGRNTEAFF.

Of note for this clonotype: Germline and junction disagree at one end, which may indicate a read error. CDR3 DNA sequence: TGCAGTGCTAGAGATCTGGAGGGGGCGGTGAACACTGAAGCTCTCTTT. Protein product: CSARDLEGAVNTEALF. This chain joins TRBV20-1 and TRBJ1-1, with 7 bases matching TRBD1. The CDR3 runs 16 residues. The germline CDR1 and CDR2 sequences are DFQATT and SNEGSKA (reference sequence).

V and J are TRBV27 and TRBJ1-5, with 10 bases matching TRBD1. This CDR3 spans 14 amino acids. V was clipped by 5 bases and J by 5 bases; unmatched bases: 3. The germline CDR1 and CDR2 sequences are MNHEY and SMNVEV (reference sequence). Here the CDR3 DNA reads TGTGCCAGCAGTCAAGGGACAGGGGATCAGCCCCAGCATTTT. Translating it yields CASSQGTGDQPQHF.

This clonotype was found a few times. The rearrangement joins TRBV29-1 to TRBJ2-3, with TRBD2 matching over 7 bases. The ends lost 8 bases at V and 4 bases at J; junction bases unmatched: 6. From germline, CDR1 is SQVTM and CDR2 ANQGSEA. This CDR3 is built from 12 residues. Here the CDR3 DNA reads TGCAGCTACACGGGGGGACCAGATACGCAGTATTTT. Its translation is CSYTGGPDTQYF.

In this sample, this clonotype turned up many times. The chain uses TRBV11-2 and TRBJ2-1; 11 bases fit TRBD2. The ends lost 5 bases at V and 8 bases at J; junction bases unmatched: 5. Germline CDR1 and CDR2: SGHAT and FQNNGV. The CDR3 runs to 14 residues. The CDR3 DNA is TGTGCCAGCAGCCCGCGACTAGCGGGGCATGAGCAGTTCTTC. Translating it yields CASSPRLAGHEQFF.

This clonotype has a count of ten or more. The rearrangement joins TRBV3-1 to TRBJ2-5; 7 bases map to TRBD2. The CDR3 consists of 17 residues. The V gene end was trimmed by 2 bases and the J gene end by 5 bases; junction bases not matched to a gene: 14. Per germline, CDR1 LGHDT and CDR2 YNNKEL (reference sequence). The CDR3 region is CASSQKFRTSGSETQYF. The CDR3 DNA follows: TGTGCCAGCAGCCAAAAGTTTCGGACTAGTGGCTCGGAGACCCAGTACTTC.

This clonotype has at least ten counts. CDR3: CASSVIGPTEAEAFF. The DNA for the CDR3 is TGCGCCAGCAGCGTCATTGGACCGACGGAAGCTGAAGCTTTCTTT. This chain links TRBV5-1 with TRBJ1-1; no firm D call. Trimming left V 4 bases short and J 6 bases short, with 19 bases between. This CDR3 contains 15 residues. Germline values: CDR1 SGHRS, CDR2 YFSETQ.

This clonotype has ten or more counts. CDR3 nucleotides: TGTGCCAGCAGTGAAGACGGGGGGGGCCGAGGGCCCCAGCATTTT. It is translated as CASSEDGGGRGPQHF. V is TRBV2 and J is TRBJ1-5, with D tentatively TRBD1 (6 bases). Germline V gives CDR1 SNHLY, CDR2 FYNNEI. This CDR3 is built from 15 residues. V was cut by 1 base and J by 9 bases, with 16 bases left in between.

This clonotype was seen only once. The rearrangement uses TRBV7-3 and TRBJ2-5; TRBD2 agrees at 10 bases. The CDR3 totals 16 residues. Unmatched junction bases numbered 3, after V lost 1 base and J lost 1 base. CDR1 SGHTA and CDR2 FQGTGA come from the germline V gene. This CDR3 is CASSLRASGGQETQYF. CDR3 in DNA: TGTGCCAGCAGCTTAAGGGCTAGCGGGGGCCAAGAGACCCAGTACTTC.

The chain is built from TRBV7-2 and TRBJ2-4; 13 nucleotides agree with TRBD2. CDR1 SGHTA and CDR2 FQGNSA come from the germline V gene. V lost 3 bases to trimming and J lost 0 bases; unmatched junction nucleotides: 8. This CDR3 is 19 amino acids long. Here the CDR3 reads CASSFWGLAGTIAKNIQYF. In nucleotides, the CDR3 is TGTGCCAGCAGCTTTTGGGGACTAGCGGGAACGATAGCCAAAAACATTCAGTACTTC.

This clonotype was picked up many times. The chain is built from TRBV6-6 and TRBJ1-6, with 7 nucleotides matching TRBD1. Germline trimming cut 2 bases from V and 8 bases from J; bases unmatched to any gene: 6. Germline CDR1 is MNHNY and CDR2 is SVGAGI (reference sequence). This CDR3 spans 15 amino acids. The CDR3: CASSYVGQGDSPLHF. CDR3 sequence (DNA): TGTGCCAGCAGTTACGTGGGGCAGGGGGATTCACCCCTCCACTTT.

In this sample, this clonotype turned up a few times. A much larger clone differs from this one at a single base, so this may be a read error. V usage is TRBV20-1 and J usage is TRBJ2-1, with TRBD2 matching 9 bases. Germline values: CDR1 DFQATT, CDR2 SNEGSKA (reference sequence). Unmatched junction bases numbered 14, after V lost 6 bases and J lost 8 bases. The CDR3 is 15 amino acids. The CDR3 loop reads CSADLGREGPDEQFF. The CDR3 DNA follows: TGCAGTGCAGACCTGGGGCGGGAGGGCCCCGATGAGCAGTTCTTC.

This clonotype was detected many times. The rearrangement uses TRBV14 and TRBJ2-5; D is unresolved. V lost 5 bases and J lost 6, with 10 bases in between. The CDR3 is 12 residues long. Germline V gene lookup returns CDR1 SGHDN and CDR2 FVKESK. The CDR3 sequence: CASSASPKTQYF. In DNA, the CDR3 is TGTGCCAGCAGCGCCTCTCCCAAGACCCAGTACTTC.

V usage is TRBV15 and J usage is TRBJ2-1; D might be TRBD1 (7 bases). The CDR3 is 15 amino acids. V was shortened by 6 bases and J by 0 bases, with 12 bases between the two germline ends. Per the germline V gene, CDR1 is LNHNV and CDR2 is YYDKDF (reference sequence). This chain's CDR3 is CATRPQGGSYNEQFF. CDR3 nucleotides: TGTGCCACCAGACCCCAGGGGGGCTCCTACAATGAGCAGTTCTTC.

This clonotype was observed a few times. V usage is TRBV6-1 and J usage is TRBJ1-1, with D perhaps TRBD1 (6 bases). Trimming removed 7 bases at V and 4 bases at J, with 16 bases between. CDR3 length: 14 residues. CDR1 is MNHNS and CDR2 is SASEGT in the germline V gene. The CDR3, as DNA: TGTGCCAGCACCTCACAGGGTCGGCGCACTGAAGCTTTCTTT. The encoded protein is CASTSQGRRTEAFF.

This clonotype has a handful of counts. J is TRBJ1-1 and V is TRBV10-3; the match to TRBD1 covers 7 bases. Germline V gene lookup returns CDR1 ENHRY and CDR2 SYGVKD. This CDR3 is built from 13 residues. V was clipped by 5 bases and J by 1 base; unmatched bases: 1. CDR3 protein: CAISRQGNTEAFF. In DNA, the CDR3 is TGTGCCATCAGTCGACAGGGGAACACTGAAGCTTTCTTT.

This clonotype was found many times. The chain is built from TRBV5-1 and TRBJ1-1; tentative D call: TRBD1 (5 bases). Trimming removed 0 bases from V and 2 bases from J, with 11 bases in between. CDR1 is SGHRS, CDR2 YFSETQ, per germline. The CDR3 consists of 15 residues. CDR3 residues: CASSLAGGINTEAFF. The CDR3 nucleotides are TGCGCCAGCAGCTTGGCGGGGGGTATTAACACTGAAGCTTTCTTT.

This clonotype appeared many times. This sequence joins TRBV24-1 and TRBJ2-5, with 9 positions matching TRBD1. J gave up 5 bases and V 6 bases, and 3 bases lay outside the gene matches. The CDR3 is made up of 13 amino acids. CDR1 KGHDR and CDR2 SFDVKD come from the germline V gene. This chain's CDR3 is CATSTGGDETQYF. The CDR3 nucleotides are TGTGCCACCAGTACAGGGGGCGATGAGACCCAGTACTTC.

The sample holds many counts of this clonotype. The chain has TRBV5-1 and TRBJ1-1, with a tentative D call TRBD1 (5 bases). V shed 0 bases and J shed 0 bases, with 9 bases lying between them. Germline loops: CDR1 SGHRS, CDR2 YFSETQ. The CDR3 has 15 residues. CDR3 in DNA: TGCGCCAGCAGCTTGGAACCGGGGGTGAACACTGAAGCTTTCTTT. It encodes CASSLEPGVNTEAFF.

A word on this clonotype: A junction end diverges from the germline sequence, so it may reflect a read error. The gene calls are TRBV28 and TRBJ2-7; unclear D gene. CDR3 length: 12 amino acids. Germline V gene lookup returns CDR1 MDHEN and CDR2 SYDVKM. This CDR3 is CASTDHSYGQYF. Here the CDR3 DNA reads TGTGCCAGCACAGACCACTCCTACGGGCAGTACTTC.

This clonotype was detected many times. This chain connects TRBV6-2 or TRBV6-3 to TRBJ1-5, with 8 positions matching TRBD1. CDR1 and CDR2 from the germline V gene are MNHEY and SVGEGT. After removal of 2 bases from V and 0 bases from J, the junction contained 6 bases not matched to a gene. This CDR3 has 17 amino acids. CDR3 nucleotide sequence: TGTGCCAGCAGTTACGAGTCAGGGGGCACTAGCAATCAGCCCCAGCATTTT. Protein sequence: CASSYESGGTSNQPQHF.

This clonotype was detected ten times or more. V usage is TRBV28 and J usage is TRBJ2-2; 11 nucleotides agree with TRBD2. Trimming cost V 10 bases and J 6 bases; bases outside gene matches: 13. The CDR3 is 16 residues long. Germline V gene sequence: CDR1 MDHEN, CDR2 SYDVKM. The CDR3, as DNA: TGTGCCACCCTTGAATTCACTAGCGGGAGCTCCGGGGAGCTGTTTTTT. It encodes CATLEFTSGSSGELFF.

This rearrangement joins TRBV9 to TRBJ1-3, with a possible D match to TRBD1 (5 bases). V gave up 0 bases and J gave up 7 bases, with 8 bases separating them. Germline V gives CDR1 SGDLS, CDR2 YYNGEE. This CDR3 has 13 amino acids. CDR3 bases: TGTGCCAGCAGCGTAGTTGAGGGGAACACCATATATTTT. Its translation is CASSVVEGNTIYF.

This clonotype was picked up a small number of times. The chain joins TRBV24-1 to TRBJ2-7; perhaps TRBD1 as D (5 bases). The V end lost 1 base, the J end lost 6 bases, and 9 bases lay between the germline ends. Germline V gene lookup returns CDR1 KGHDR and CDR2 SFDVKD. The CDR3 consists of 13 residues. The CDR3 DNA sequence: TGTGCCACCAGTGATTTTCAGGGATCCGAGCAGTACTTC. It translates to CATSDFQGSEQYF.